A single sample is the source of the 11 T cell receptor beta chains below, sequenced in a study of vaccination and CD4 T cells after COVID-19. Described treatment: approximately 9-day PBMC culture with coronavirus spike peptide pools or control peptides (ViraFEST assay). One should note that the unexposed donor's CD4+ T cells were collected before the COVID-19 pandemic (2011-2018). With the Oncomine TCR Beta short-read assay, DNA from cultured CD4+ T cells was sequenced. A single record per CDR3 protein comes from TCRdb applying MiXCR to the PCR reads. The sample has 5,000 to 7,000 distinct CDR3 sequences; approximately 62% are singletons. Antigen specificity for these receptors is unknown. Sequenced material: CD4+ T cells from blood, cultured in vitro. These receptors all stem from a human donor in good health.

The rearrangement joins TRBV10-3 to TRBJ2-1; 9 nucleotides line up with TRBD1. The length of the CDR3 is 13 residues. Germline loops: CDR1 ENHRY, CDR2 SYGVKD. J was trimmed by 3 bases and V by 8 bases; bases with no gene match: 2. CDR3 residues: CAIGTGNYNEQFF. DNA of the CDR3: TGTGCCATCGGGACAGGGAACTACAATGAGCAGTTCTTC.

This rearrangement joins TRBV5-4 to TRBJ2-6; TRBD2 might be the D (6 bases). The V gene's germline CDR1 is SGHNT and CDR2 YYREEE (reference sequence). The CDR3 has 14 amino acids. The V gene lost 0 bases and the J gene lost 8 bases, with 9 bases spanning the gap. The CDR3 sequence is CASSLVGRPNVLTF. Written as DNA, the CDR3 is TGTGCCAGCAGCTTGGTGGGGAGGCCCAACGTCCTGACTTTC. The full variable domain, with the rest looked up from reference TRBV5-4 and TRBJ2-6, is ETGVTQSPTHLIKTRGQQVTLRCSSQSGHNTVSWYQQALGQGPQFIFQYYREEENGRGNFPPRFSGLQFPNYSSELNVNALELDDSALYLCASSLVGRPNVLTFGAGSRLTVL.

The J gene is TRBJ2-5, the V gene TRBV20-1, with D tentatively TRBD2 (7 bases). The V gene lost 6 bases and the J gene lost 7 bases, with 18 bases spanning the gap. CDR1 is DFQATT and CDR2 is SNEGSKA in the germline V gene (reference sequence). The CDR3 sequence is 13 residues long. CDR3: CSARMGGGGTQYF. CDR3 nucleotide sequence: TGCAGTGCCCGAATGGGGGGGGGCGGGACCCAGTACTTC.

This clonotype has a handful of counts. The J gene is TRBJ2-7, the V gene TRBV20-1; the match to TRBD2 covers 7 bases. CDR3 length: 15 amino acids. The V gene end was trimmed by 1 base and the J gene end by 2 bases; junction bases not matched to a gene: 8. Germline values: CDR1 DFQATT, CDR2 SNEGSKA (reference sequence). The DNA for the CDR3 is TGCAGTGCTAGAGTGGCGGGAGAGTCCCCCTACGAGCAGTACTTC. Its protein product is CSARVAGESPYEQYF.

Written as DNA, the CDR3 is TGTGCCAGCAGTGACCAGACAGGGGACGGCTACACCTTC. Translation gives CASSDQTGDGYTF. This chain uses TRBV6-4 with TRBJ1-2; TRBD1 agrees at 8 bases. There are 13 residues in the CDR3. V was pared by 2 bases and J by 8 bases, with 4 bases of the junction left unmatched. Germline CDR1 is MRHNA and CDR2 is SNTAGT.

The CDR3 sequence is CASSPQTGSGANVLTF. CDR3 nucleotide sequence: TGTGCCAGCAGTCCACAGACAGGGTCTGGGGCCAACGTCCTGACTTTC. V and J are TRBV6-1 and TRBJ2-6, with 7 bases that match TRBD1. Germline V CDR1 and CDR2: MNHNS, SASEGT. This CDR3 is built from 16 residues. The trim removed 5 bases at V and 1 base at J, leaving 5 bases unmatched.

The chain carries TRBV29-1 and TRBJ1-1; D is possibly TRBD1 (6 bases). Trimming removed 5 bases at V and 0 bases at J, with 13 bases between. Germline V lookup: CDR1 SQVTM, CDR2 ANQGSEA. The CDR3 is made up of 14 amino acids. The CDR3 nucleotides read TGCAGCGTTACTGGGGGGGCATTGAACACTGAAGCTTTCTTT. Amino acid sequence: CSVTGGALNTEAFF.

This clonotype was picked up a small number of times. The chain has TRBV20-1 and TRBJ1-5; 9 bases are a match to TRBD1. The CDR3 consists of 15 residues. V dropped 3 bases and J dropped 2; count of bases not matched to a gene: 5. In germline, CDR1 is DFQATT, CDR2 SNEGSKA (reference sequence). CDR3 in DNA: TGCAGTGCTAGGGGGACAGGGCAGCGCAATCAGCCCCAGCATTTT. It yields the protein CSARGTGQRNQPQHF.

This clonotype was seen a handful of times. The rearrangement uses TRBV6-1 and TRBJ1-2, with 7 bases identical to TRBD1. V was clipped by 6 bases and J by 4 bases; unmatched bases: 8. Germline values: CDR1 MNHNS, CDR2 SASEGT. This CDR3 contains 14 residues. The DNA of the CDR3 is TGTGCCAGCAGGATTGGGACAGCGACCTATGGCTACACCTTC. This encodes CASRIGTATYGYTF.

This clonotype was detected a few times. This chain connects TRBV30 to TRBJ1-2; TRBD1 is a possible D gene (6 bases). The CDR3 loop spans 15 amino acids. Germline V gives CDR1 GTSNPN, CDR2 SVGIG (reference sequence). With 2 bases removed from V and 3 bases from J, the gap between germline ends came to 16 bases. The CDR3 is CAWSKSTGAHYGYTF. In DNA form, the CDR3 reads TGTGCCTGGAGTAAATCGACAGGAGCTCACTATGGCTACACCTTC.

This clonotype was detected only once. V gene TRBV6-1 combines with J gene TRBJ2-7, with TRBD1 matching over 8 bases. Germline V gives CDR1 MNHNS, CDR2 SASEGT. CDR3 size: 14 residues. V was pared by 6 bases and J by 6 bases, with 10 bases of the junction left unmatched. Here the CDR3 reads CASRAPGQEAEQYF. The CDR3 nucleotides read TGTGCCAGCAGAGCGCCGGGACAGGAGGCCGAGCAGTACTTC.